These 26 T cell receptor beta chains share one sample of origin, sequenced in a study of T cells expressing NK-cell markers (dated by TCRdb to 2020 to 2021). Library preparation used 5' RACE. The sequencer listed for this sample is Illumina HiSeq 2000. One entry per CDR3 protein sequence results from the TCRdb reprocessing of the reads, with DNA left out. This specimen's table enumerates 550,000 or so distinct CDR3 sequences. The ten largest account for roughly 3.4% of the sample. Sequencing was done on a sample of blood T cells: a sorted CD56 or NKG2C T cell subset, CD4+ or CD8+ T cells, or bulk PBMC T cells (not recorded which). The receptor source for this set is a man younger than 30 in good health. Donor details come from another sample of the same person, matched by shared clones.

This rearrangement joins TRBV4-2 to TRBJ2-1; as DNA is missing, the TRBD2 call by TCRdb cannot be tested. This CDR3 region has 17 residues. Per the germline V gene, CDR1 is LGHNA and CDR2 is YNFKEQ. CDR3 sequence reads: CASSQGREAGVNNEQFF.

The chain combines TRBV12-3 or TRBV12-4 with TRBJ1-1; absent DNA, TCRdb's TRBD1 call cannot be checked. This CDR3 has 11 amino acids. This CDR3 is CASSTLNEAFF.

V usage is TRBV27 and J usage is TRBJ1-1; TCRdb's D call of TRBD1 is untestable without DNA. This CDR3 has 13 amino acids. Germline CDR1 and CDR2: MNHEY and SMNVEV (reference sequence). The CDR3 spells CASSWGQGETAFF.

CDR3 loop: CATATPTDTQYF. The rearrangement uses TRBV24-1 and TRBJ2-3. Germline assignment: CDR1 KGHDR and CDR2 SFDVKD. CDR3 length equals 12 residues.

The rearrangement joins TRBV28 to TRBJ2-1. From germline, CDR1 is MDHEN and CDR2 SYDVKM. This CDR3 contains 17 residues. This CDR3 is CASSLTFIGSSYNEQFF.

The chain's CDR3 is CSANEGPTDTQYF. This chain connects TRBV20-1 to TRBJ2-3; TCRdb gives TRBD2 as the D gene, but with no DNA this cannot be confirmed. Germline values: CDR1 DFQATT, CDR2 SNEGSKA (reference sequence). This CDR3 comprises 13 residues.

This chain links TRBV4-3 with TRBJ1-1. Germline V CDR1 and CDR2: LGHNA, YSLEER. This CDR3 is built from 14 residues. The CDR3 protein is CASSQALTRSEAFF.

The chain couples TRBV29-1 to TRBJ2-3; TCRdb's D gene call, TRBD1, goes unchecked for lack of DNA. The CDR3 has 15 residues. In germline, CDR1 is SQVTM, CDR2 ANQGSEA. The CDR3: CSVDTTGWGTDTQYF.

The chain employs TRBV7-9 and TRBJ2-3; TCRdb calls TRBD2, which cannot be checked without DNA. Germline values: CDR1 SEHNR, CDR2 FQNEAQ (reference sequence). There are 13 residues in the CDR3. This chain's CDR3 is CASASGRADTQYF.

This sequence joins TRBV29-1 and TRBJ2-2; TCRdb calls TRBD1, which cannot be checked without DNA. The germline CDR1 and CDR2 sequences are SQVTM and ANQGSEA. The CDR3 extends over 14 amino acids. The CDR3 reads CSVEAGGATGELFF.

The CDR3 protein is CASSRSGTGTEAFF. This chain links TRBV6-1 with TRBJ1-1; absent DNA, TCRdb's TRBD1 call cannot be checked. Looked up from germline, CDR1 is MNHNS and CDR2 is SASEGT. The CDR3 is 14 amino acids.

The chain employs TRBV12-3 or TRBV12-4 and TRBJ2-1; the TCRdb D gene call, TRBD1, has no DNA to confirm it. This CDR3 has 14 amino acids. CDR3 sequence reads: CASSFGQYGNEQFF.

The chain employs TRBV5-1 and TRBJ1-1; there is no DNA to check the TCRdb D call of TRBD1. The CDR3 contains 15 residues. Germline V gene sequence: CDR1 SGHRS, CDR2 YFSETQ. CDR3 in amino acids: CASSLQTGENTEAFF.

The V gene is TRBV15, the J gene TRBJ2-7. The CDR3 spans 14 residues. Germline CDR1 LNHNV, CDR2 YYDKDF (reference sequence). The CDR3 here is CATSMTRSSYEQYF.

This chain links TRBV3-1 with TRBJ2-4; the D gene TCRdb calls, TRBD2, cannot be checked with no DNA. Looked up from germline, CDR1 is LGHDT and CDR2 is YNNKEL (reference sequence). CDR3 length equals 16 residues. CDR3 sequence reads: CASSPLAGDGKNIQYF.

V and J are TRBV5-1 and TRBJ2-3; there is no DNA to check the TCRdb D call of TRBD2. The V gene's germline CDR1 is SGHRS and CDR2 YFSETQ. CDR3 length equals 14 residues. This chain's CDR3 is CASSQRRSTDTQYF. Variable domain in full (rest from reference TRBV5-1 and TRBJ2-3): KAGVTQTPRYLIKTRGQQVTLSCSPISGHRSVSWYQQTPGQGLQFLFEYFSETQRNKGNFPGRFSGRQFSNSRSEMNVSTLELGDSALYLCASSQRRSTDTQYFGPGTRLTVL.

This chain uses TRBV28 with TRBJ2-5; TCRdb reports TRBD1, a call that lacks DNA to check it against. The CDR3 totals 14 residues. Germline loops: CDR1 MDHEN, CDR2 SYDVKM. The CDR3: CASRSGGYIETQYF.

This chain uses TRBV12-3 or TRBV12-4 with TRBJ2-7. The CDR3 is 14 residues long. CDR3 region: CASSSSGRLYEQYF.

The J gene is TRBJ2-5, the V gene TRBV20-1; absent DNA, TCRdb's TRBD2 call cannot be checked. CDR3 length: 15 amino acids. CDR1 and CDR2 from the germline V gene are DFQATT and SNEGSKA (reference sequence). The chain's CDR3 is CSARDSTSAQETQYF.

The chain is built from TRBV12-3 or TRBV12-4 and TRBJ2-3; TCRdb's assignment of TRBD1 cannot be checked, as there is no DNA. The CDR3 has 15 amino acids. This CDR3 is CASAHLGQGGDTQYF.

The chain has TRBV4-3 and TRBJ2-1; TCRdb calls TRBD1, which cannot be checked without DNA. Germline loops: CDR1 LGHNA, CDR2 YSLEER. The CDR3 extends over 14 amino acids. The CDR3 sequence is CASSLAPSYNEQFF.

The rearrangement uses TRBV25-1 and TRBJ2-6; TCRdb's D gene call, TRBD1, goes unchecked for lack of DNA. The germline V gene encodes CDR1 MGHDK and CDR2 SYGVNS. The CDR3 has 17 amino acids. CDR3 residues: CASSRRAEDSGANVLTF.

The gene calls are TRBV11-2 and TRBJ1-1; TCRdb calls TRBD1, which cannot be checked without DNA. CDR1 is SGHAT, CDR2 FQNNGV, per germline. This CDR3 has 18 residues. This CDR3 is CASSTKPGTSVMNTEAFF.

The J gene is TRBJ2-3, the V gene TRBV20-1; TCRdb indicates TRBD1, and absent DNA this call remains unverified. From germline, CDR1 is DFQATT and CDR2 SNEGSKA (reference sequence). This CDR3 is 15 amino acids long. Here the CDR3 reads CSAPGFRVGTDTQYF.

The rearrangement links TRBV20-1 to TRBJ2-7; TCRdb reports TRBD2, a call that lacks DNA to check it against. The CDR3 extends over 14 amino acids. Per the germline V gene, CDR1 is DFQATT and CDR2 is SNEGSKA (reference sequence). The CDR3 here is CSASPRSLPYEQYF.

The chain employs TRBV27 and TRBJ1-4. The CDR3 totals 14 residues. CDR1 and CDR2 (germline): MNHEY, SMNVEV (reference sequence). CDR3 sequence reads: CASSSRAPNEKLFF.